The clone carrying this T cell receptor (beta chain) occurred a few times. Its matching antigen is unknown. The data were obtained in a study of vaccination and CD4 T cells after COVID-19. Turning to the study itself: The convalescents comprised six males and four females, two of them Hispanic.

The Oncomine TCR Beta short-read assay was applied to DNA of cultured CD4+ T cells. Genomic DNA was drawn out of CD4+ T cells grown in culture. TCRdb used MiXCR to reprocess the PCR reads, holding one entry per CDR3 protein. The sample shows some 14,000 distinct CDR3 sequences, under 65% of them seen only once. Regarding the study as a whole: From a median of about 20 to 40, SARS-CoV-2-reactive clonotypes increased, though not significantly.

Treatment reported: roughly 10-day PBMC culture with coronavirus spike peptide pools or control peptides (ViraFEST assay). Patients returned positive PCR results between March and December 2020, earlier than US Alpha, Beta and Delta variants. Trimming at V came to 4 bases and at J to 4 bases, leaving 4 bases not matched to a gene. The CDR3 loop spans 14 amino acids. Germline V gene lookup returns CDR1 KGHDR and CDR2 SFDVKD. Input material: CD4+ T cells from blood, cultured in vitro. The rearrangement uses TRBV24-1 and TRBJ2-3, with TRBD2 matching over 7 bases. The TCR originated in a human donor who had recovered from COVID-19. This CDR3 reads CATSDGLVSDTQYF. In DNA form, the CDR3 reads TGTGCCACCAGTGACGGACTAGTCTCAGATACGCAGTATTTT.